This TCR beta chain stems from a study of CD8+ T cells in alopecia areata. Losses at the gene ends were 6 bases for V and 4 bases for J; bases not matched to a gene: 3. This CDR3 is 13 amino acids long. The germline CDR1 and CDR2 sequences are MNHNS and SASEGT. Extraction of RNA preceded its reverse transcription into cDNA, which served as the sequencing template. Assay: immunoSEQ multiplex PCR; the TCRdb copy retains only in-frame clones and omits some. Among under 250,000 clones listed, 50% to 60% were seen once. The sequence was collected from a human donor with alopecia areata. Specimen: CD4+ T cells sorted from blood, collected at week 0. V gene TRBV6-1 combines with J gene TRBJ1-2; 9 bases line up with TRBD1. DNA for the CDR3: TGTGCCAGCAGGACAGGGGGAGGCTATGGCTACACCTTC. Translation gives CASRTGGGYGYTF.